The source of this T cell receptor beta chain is a study of OX40 agonist ivuxolimab in advanced cancers. Only in-frame clones appear in the TCRdb table, and some are missing; sequencing was by immunoSEQ multiplex PCR. Of tens of thousands of clones in the sample, 70% to 90% were seen once. The V segment lost 5 bases and the J segment 5 bases; nucleotides outside the gene matches: 4. CDR1 is KGHSH and CDR2 is LQKENI in the germline V gene. This CDR3 has 14 amino acids. The chain links TRBV18 to TRBJ1-1, with TRBD1 matching 11 bases. This sequence originates from an adult with an advanced solid tumor such as melanoma, head and neck, liver or kidney cancer. The starting material was CD4+ or CD8+ T cells sorted from blood, obtained in a trial of the OX40 agonist ivuxolimab. CDR3 sequence (DNA): TGTGCCAGCTCATGGACAGGGGGCGAGACTGAAGCTTTCTTT. Translated: CASSWTGGETEAFF.